This TCR beta chain was sequenced during a study of T cell responses to AZD1222 COVID-19 vaccine. Method: immunoSEQ multiplex PCR; TCRdb's copy keeps in-frame clones and lacks some. The data contain roughly 80,000 clones, around 93% of them seen just once; the ten biggest clones take up roughly 8%. The TCR comes from an adult who received the AZD1222 COVID-19 vaccine. Sequenced here: peripheral blood, sampled 28 days after the second AZD1222 dose.

The CDR3 here is CASSQDALAGVSYEQYF. The CDR3 bases are TGCGCCAGCAGCCAAGACGCCTTAGCGGGAGTATCCTACGAGCAGTACTTC. This rearrangement joins TRBV4-1 to TRBJ2-7, with 9 bases matching TRBD2. Germline lookup yields CDR1 MGHRA and CDR2 YSYEKL. The CDR3 spans 17 residues. J gave up 1 base and V 0 bases, and 7 bases lay outside the gene matches.